Below, 23 T cell receptor beta chains from the same sample are listed, as sequenced in a study of T-cell memory formation after mild COVID-19. TCRdb reprocessed the 5' RACE reads via MiXCR and lists one record per CDR3 protein. The repertoire holds roughly 160,000 distinct CDR3 sequences, 11% seen once, with approximately 3.8% in the top ten. Material for sequencing was PBMCs or a T cell subset sorted from them (not recorded which). All receptors come from a man between 18 and 35 years old who had mild COVID-19 (a few samples of this study predate the infection). Cell type and time point are not known.

This clonotype has only a few counts. This CDR3 reads CASQGQANTEAFF. CDR3 in DNA: TGTGCCAGCCAAGGACAGGCTAACACTGAAGCTTTCTTT. The chain recombines TRBV7-3 with TRBJ1-1; the match to TRBD1 covers 7 bases. In germline, CDR1 is SGHTA, CDR2 FQGTGA. The CDR3 sequence is 13 residues long. With 8 bases clipped from V and 2 bases from J, the junction kept 5 bases outside the gene matches.

This clonotype showed up many times. The genes are TRBV7-3 and TRBJ1-1, with no clear D. The germline gives CDR1 SGHTA, CDR2 FQGTGA. CDR3 length: 13 residues. Trimming removed 7 bases at V and 3 bases at J, with 12 bases between. CDR3 bases: TGTGCCAGCAAAAGGCAGATCGACACTGAAGCTTTCTTT. Encoded protein: CASKRQIDTEAFF. Supplemented by reference TRBV7-3 and TRBJ1-1, the full variable domain reads GAGVSQTPSNKVTEKGKYVELRCDPISGHTALYWYRQSLGQGPEFLIYFQGTGAADDSGLPNDRFFAVRPEGSVSTLKIQRTERGDSAVYLCASKRQIDTEAFFGQGTRLTVV.

This clonotype was seen ten or more times. The chain combines TRBV4-2 with TRBJ2-5; 7 bases map to TRBD2. V shed 4 bases, J shed 4 bases, and the junction held 9 bases outside the gene matches. This CDR3 has 15 residues. Germline CDR1 and CDR2: LGHNA and YNFKEQ. As DNA, the CDR3 is TGTGCCAGCAGCCCATTAGCGGGCGGCGGAGAGACCCAGTACTTC. This gives the protein CASSPLAGGGETQYF.

The chain employs TRBV5-1 and TRBJ2-3, with 8 bases lining up with TRBD1. This CDR3 region has 15 residues. V shed 5 bases, J shed 3 bases, and the junction held 8 bases outside the gene matches. Germline CDR1 reads SGHRS; CDR2 reads YFSETQ. The CDR3 DNA sequence: TGCGCCAGCAGTCCCCCAGGGGGCGGGACAGATACGCAGTATTTT. Encoded protein: CASSPPGGGTDTQYF.

This clonotype is medium-sized. The gene calls are TRBV18 and TRBJ2-7, with 7 bases identical to TRBD1. Trimming at V came to 0 bases and at J to 3 bases, leaving 8 bases not matched to a gene. This CDR3 has 16 residues. Germline CDR1 and CDR2: KGHSH and LQKENI. The CDR3 DNA reads TGTGCCAGCTCACCACCGGGTACAGGGGTCCTCTACGAGCAGTACTTC. It specifies CASSPPGTGVLYEQYF.

The chain is built from TRBV5-6 and TRBJ2-5; TRBD2 agrees at 13 bases. The V and J ends lost 0 bases and 13 bases, in that order; junction bases with no gene match: 12. This CDR3 has 16 amino acids. Germline CDR1 SGHDT, CDR2 YYEEEE. The chain's CDR3 is CASSLEGLAGRRARYF. The CDR3 DNA reads as TGTGCCAGCAGCTTGGAGGGACTAGCGGGGAGACGCGCCCGGTACTTC.

The CDR3 DNA is TGTGCCATCAGTGAGTCGGGATACGAGCAGTACTTC. It is translated as CAISESGYEQYF. The chain has TRBV10-3 and TRBJ2-7; D remains ambiguous. V was shortened by 0 bases and J by 4 bases, with 4 bases between the two germline ends. Germline CDR1 and CDR2: ENHRY and SYGVKD. The CDR3 is made up of 12 amino acids.

The chain links TRBV11-1 to TRBJ2-5; D remains unclear. V lost 1 base and J lost 4, with 10 bases in between. The V gene's germline CDR1 is SGHAT and CDR2 FQDESV (reference sequence). This CDR3 contains 14 residues. The CDR3 bases are TGTGCCAGCAGCTTAGGCTCCAATGGAGAGACCCAGTACTTC. Its translation: CASSLGSNGETQYF.

This chain links TRBV18 with TRBJ2-7; D uncertain. This CDR3 is 12 amino acids long. V lost 3 bases and J 2 bases, leaving 5 bases between the germline ends. The germline gives CDR1 KGHSH, CDR2 LQKENI. CDR3 sequence reads: CASSPETYEQYV. The CDR3 nucleotides are TGTGCCAGCTCACCGGAAACCTACGAGCAGTACGTC.

This sequence joins TRBV18 and TRBJ2-1; D unclear. The CDR3 sequence is 16 residues long. Germline V gene data show CDR1 as KGHSH and CDR2 as LQKENI. Trimming cost V 3 bases and J 0 bases, with 12 bases left between them. The CDR3 DNA reads as TGTGCCAGCTCACCGCCAAATACGTTCTCCTACAATGAGCAGTTCTTC. This gives the protein CASSPPNTFSYNEQFF.

This clonotype has a handful of counts. The V gene is TRBV12-3 or TRBV12-4, the J gene TRBJ2-3; no definite D call. There are 15 residues in the CDR3. V dropped 3 bases and J dropped 2 bases, with 12 bases sitting between them. The CDR3 protein is CASSLETTLTDTQYF. In nucleotides, the CDR3 is TGTGCCAGCAGTTTGGAGACAACCCTCACAGATACGCAGTATTTT.

The J gene is TRBJ2-5, the V gene TRBV5-6; 7 bases are a match to TRBD2. This CDR3 has 15 amino acids. The V and J ends lost 4 bases and 4 bases, in that order; junction bases with no gene match: 10. Per germline, CDR1 SGHDT and CDR2 YYEEEE. The CDR3 DNA reads TGTGCCAGCAGCCTCAGACTAGCACTCGGAGAGACCCAGTACTTC. Its protein product is CASSLRLALGETQYF.

This clonotype was detected only a few times. This chain uses TRBV3-1 with TRBJ2-5, with 10 bases lining up with TRBD2. Germline lookup yields CDR1 LGHDT and CDR2 YNNKEL (reference sequence). Unmatched junction bases numbered 9, after V lost 4 bases and J lost 4 bases. The CDR3 is 16 amino acids. CDR3 sequence: CASSPKSGGVGETQYF. The CDR3 DNA follows: TGTGCCAGCAGCCCCAAGAGCGGGGGGGTAGGAGAGACCCAGTACTTC.

The CDR3 nucleotides are TGCGCCAGCAGCTTGGGCCTGGGAGGCGAGCAGTACTTC. This gives the protein CASSLGLGGEQYF. The chain uses TRBV5-1 and TRBJ2-7; possible D gene TRBD2, 6 bases. Per the germline V gene, CDR1 is SGHRS and CDR2 is YFSETQ. Trimming shortened V by 0 bases and J by 6 bases, and 10 bases separated the two germline ends. The CDR3 runs to 13 residues. The whole variable domain, filled in from reference TRBV5-1 and TRBJ2-7, reads KAGVTQTPRYLIKTRGQQVTLSCSPISGHRSVSWYQQTPGQGLQFLFEYFSETQRNKGNFPGRFSGRQFSNSRSEMNVSTLELGDSALYLCASSLGLGGEQYFGPGTRLTVT.

The V and J genes are TRBV7-6 and TRBJ2-7; 10 nucleotides align to TRBD1. The CDR3 sequence is 15 residues long. The ends lost 4 bases at V and 1 base at J; junction bases unmatched: 4. Germline CDR1 SGHVS, CDR2 FNYEAQ. The CDR3: CASSSRTGGSYEQYF. CDR3 coding DNA: TGTGCCAGCAGCTCTCGGACAGGGGGGTCCTACGAGCAGTACTTC.

This clonotype was seen a few times. This rearrangement joins TRBV5-1 to TRBJ2-5; D is uncertain. V was shortened by 1 base and J by 4 bases, with 8 bases between the two germline ends. Germline V lookup: CDR1 SGHRS, CDR2 YFSETQ. CDR3 length: 13 residues. The CDR3 protein is CASSLRARETQYF. CDR3 coding DNA: TGCGCCAGCAGCTTGAGGGCTAGAGAGACCCAGTACTTC.

This clonotype was observed a few times. The V and J genes are TRBV3-1 and TRBJ1-2; D possibly corresponds to TRBD1 (6 bases). The V end was cut by 6 bases, the J end by 6 bases, with 14 bases between. Germline CDR1 reads LGHDT; CDR2 reads YNNKEL (reference sequence). The CDR3 is made up of 13 amino acids. DNA of the CDR3: TGTGCCAGCAGGAGTACAGGGTCCCATGGCTACACCTTC. This translates into CASRSTGSHGYTF.

The genes are TRBV28 and TRBJ2-7; no clear D gene. V gave up 4 bases and J gave up 3 bases, with 10 bases separating them. This CDR3 spans 13 amino acids. Per germline, CDR1 MDHEN and CDR2 SYDVKM. The CDR3 loop is CASSSWQNYEQYV. Here the CDR3 DNA reads TGTGCCAGCAGTTCCTGGCAGAACTACGAGCAGTACGTC.

This clonotype was counted many times. The chain links TRBV27 to TRBJ2-3; D may be TRBD1 (6 bases). CDR1 is MNHEY, CDR2 SMNVEV, per germline (reference sequence). This CDR3 is 15 amino acids long. Trimming took off 6 bases at V and 2 bases at J, with 15 bases between the two ends. This CDR3 reads CASRLNRVDTDTQYF. Written as DNA, the CDR3 is TGTGCCAGCAGGTTAAACAGGGTGGACACAGATACGCAGTATTTT.

This clonotype was seen ten or more times. J is TRBJ2-7 and V is TRBV6-2 or TRBV6-3; the D is unclear. There are 11 residues in the CDR3. Germline CDR1 MNHEY, CDR2 SVGEGT. Trimming shortened V by 5 bases and J by 7 bases, and 9 bases separated the two germline ends. The CDR3 DNA reads TGTGCCAGCAGTCCCCATGAGGAGCAGTACTTC. It yields the protein CASSPHEEQYF.

The chain couples TRBV28 to TRBJ2-7, with TRBD1 matching over 8 bases. The CDR3 sequence is 13 residues long. J was trimmed by 6 bases and V by 7 bases; bases with no gene match: 8. Per the germline V gene, CDR1 is MDHEN and CDR2 is SYDVKM. CDR3 region: CASKTGELPEQYV. CDR3 DNA sequence: TGTGCCAGCAAGACAGGGGAATTACCCGAGCAGTACGTC.

This clonotype occurred a few times. The chain combines TRBV5-5 with TRBJ2-2; 9 bases fit TRBD1. Germline CDR1 reads SGHKS; CDR2 reads YYEKEE (reference sequence). The V gene end was trimmed by 4 bases and the J gene end by 2 bases; junction bases not matched to a gene: 3. CDR3 length: 15 residues. CDR3 sequence: CASSRTGVNTGELFF. The CDR3 DNA sequence: TGTGCCAGCAGCCGGACAGGGGTAAACACCGGGGAGCTGTTTTTT. The entire variable domain, with the rest obtained from reference TRBV5-5 and TRBJ2-2, is as follows: DAGVTQSPTHLIKTRGQQVTLRCSPISGHKSVSWYQQVLGQGPQFIFQYYEKEERGRGNFPDRFSARQFPNYSSELNVNALLLGDSALYLCASSRTGVNTGELFFGEGSRLTVL.

The V call is TRBV11-3, the J call TRBJ1-2; D is possibly TRBD1 (6 bases). The germline V gene encodes CDR1 SGHNT and CDR2 YENEEA. Trimming shortened V by 5 bases and J by 5 bases, and 15 bases separated the two germline ends. CDR3 length: 14 residues. The chain's CDR3 is CASSQFDRMYGYTF. CDR3 in DNA: TGTGCCAGCAGCCAATTTGACAGGATGTATGGCTACACCTTC.